The T cell receptor beta chain under discussion was sequenced for a study of cytomegalovirus exposure and HLA in healthy donors. General observations from the study: Common viral pathogens were later found to be apparently linked to several of the most significant clusters.

As for this clone: Its matching antigen is unknown.

The V gene lost 8 bases and the J gene lost 0 bases, with 6 bases spanning the gap. The CDR3 covers 12 residues. CDR1 is MDHEN and CDR2 is SYDVKM in the germline V gene. 60 Vbeta and 13 Jbeta primers were used in PCR. This table comes from immunoSEQ multiplex PCR, and its TCRdb copy is limited to in-frame clones, with some not included. The sample has around 200,000 clones, 65% to 90% seen once. The TCR sequence derives from a woman between 25 and 40 years old in good health and CMV-seronegative. Sequences were obtained from PBMCs. The chain couples TRBV28 to TRBJ2-3; no reliable D call. The DNA of the CDR3 is TGTGCCAGCCAGGTTAGCACAGATACGCAGTATTTT. It specifies CASQVSTDTQYF.